These T cell receptor beta chains were read from a single sample in a study of cytomegalovirus exposure and HLA in healthy donors. This table comes from immunoSEQ multiplex PCR, and its TCRdb copy is limited to in-frame clones, with some not included. This sample has 90,000 to 120,000 clones, with around 80% found just once. The sequenced material came from PBMCs. The receptors come from a man aged 25-45 years in good health and CMV-seropositive. CDR3s include the opening cysteine and the closing phenylalanine or tryptophan. Fields, in order: CDR3 length, J gene, V gene, CDR3 protein.

CDR3 length: 14; J gene: TRBJ1-1; V gene: TRBV6-5; CDR3 protein: CASSYSNRNTEAFF
CDR3 length: 12; J gene: TRBJ2-1; V gene: TRBV5-1; CDR3 protein: CASKYLDNEQFF
CDR3 length: 14; J gene: TRBJ2-5; V gene: TRBV7-9; CDR3 protein: CASSSGQLQETQYF
CDR3 length: 14; J gene: TRBJ1-2; V gene: TRBV6-5; CDR3 protein: CASSPGQANYGYTF
CDR3 length: 17; J gene: TRBJ1-6; V gene: TRBV14; CDR3 protein: CASSQGGGYSPNSPLHF
CDR3 length: 18; J gene: TRBJ1-3; V gene: TRBV19; CDR3 protein: CASSREGQSSFSGNTIYF
CDR3 length: 14; J gene: TRBJ1-4; V gene: TRBV6-5; CDR3 protein: CASSTRGLGEKLFF
CDR3 length: 17; J gene: TRBJ2-5; V gene: TRBV7-8; CDR3 protein: CASSLVWQGGFQETQYF
CDR3 length: 16; J gene: TRBJ1-3; V gene: TRBV27; CDR3 protein: CASSYGTAGSGNTIYF
CDR3 length: 13; J gene: TRBJ1-1; V gene: TRBV19; CDR3 protein: CASKDSADKRAFF
CDR3 length: 14; J gene: TRBJ2-1; V gene: TRBV5-1; CDR3 protein: CASSILQGPHEQFF
CDR3 length: 14; J gene: TRBJ2-3; V gene: TRBV5-1; CDR3 protein: CASSAGDDTDTQYF
CDR3 length: 13; J gene: TRBJ2-7; V gene: TRBV13; CDR3 protein: CASSSGSPYEQYF
CDR3 length: 16; J gene: TRBJ1-3; V gene: TRBV4-1; CDR3 protein: CASSQGTRHNGNTIYF
CDR3 length: 14; J gene: TRBJ1-3; V gene: TRBV9; CDR3 protein: CASSGQDSGNTIYF
CDR3 length: 15; J gene: TRBJ1-1; V gene: TRBV11-2; CDR3 protein: CASSSPLGMRSEAFF
CDR3 length: 12; J gene: TRBJ1-1; V gene: TRBV11-2; CDR3 protein: CASSLGGFMAFF
CDR3 length: 12; J gene: TRBJ1-2; V gene: TRBV6-1; CDR3 protein: CASSEGQYGYTF
CDR3 length: 14; J gene: TRBJ2-7; V gene: TRBV12-5; CDR3 protein: CASGLGQGASEQYF
CDR3 length: 15; J gene: TRBJ2-5; V gene: TRBV5-5; CDR3 protein: CASSLWGQGQETQYF
CDR3 length: 14; J gene: TRBJ2-2; V gene: TRBV19; CDR3 protein: CASRRDNQGGELFF
CDR3 length: 20; J gene: TRBJ2-7; V gene: TRBV4-2; CDR3 protein: CASSHRDPFAGTVSSYEQYF
CDR3 length: 11; J gene: TRBJ2-5; V gene: TRBV29-1; CDR3 protein: CSVVVLETQYF
CDR3 length: 11; J gene: TRBJ1-1; V gene: TRBV20-1; CDR3 protein: CSARVQPGAFF
CDR3 length: 13; J gene: TRBJ2-1; V gene: TRBV11-3; CDR3 protein: CASTVTGSDEQFF
CDR3 length: 18; J gene: TRBJ2-1; V gene: TRBV4-2; CDR3 protein: CASSPGLAGLSSYNEQFF
CDR3 length: 14; J gene: TRBJ2-7; V gene: TRBV6-1; CDR3 protein: CASSEASGRDEQYF
CDR3 length: 16; J gene: TRBJ1-2; V gene: TRBV7-9; CDR3 protein: CASSFLGQPVGAGYTF
CDR3 length: 16; J gene: TRBJ1-6; V gene: TRBV4-1; CDR3 protein: CASSQGTGGDNSPLHF
CDR3 length: 14; J gene: TRBJ2-1; V gene: TRBV6-4; CDR3 protein: CASSDHVLANEQFF
CDR3 length: 15; J gene: TRBJ2-7; V gene: TRBV10-3; CDR3 protein: CAISESGDTSYEQYF
CDR3 length: 14; J gene: TRBJ1-1; V gene: TRBV5-6; CDR3 protein: CASSSRGLNTEAFF
CDR3 length: 13; J gene: TRBJ2-1; V gene: TRBV2; CDR3 protein: CASSVRGGYEQFF
CDR3 length: 15; J gene: TRBJ1-1; V gene: TRBV5-1; CDR3 protein: CASSLFSPRDTEAFF
CDR3 length: 16; J gene: TRBJ1-2; V gene: TRBV5-5; CDR3 protein: CASSLVPGQPDYGYTF
CDR3 length: 11; J gene: TRBJ1-4; V gene: TRBV29-1; CDR3 protein: CSATQGGGLFF
CDR3 length: 17; J gene: TRBJ2-7; V gene: TRBV4-1; CDR3 protein: CASSHLLYSGKQPEQYF
CDR3 length: 18; J gene: TRBJ2-2; V gene: TRBV7-9; CDR3 protein: CASSSRASGGYLPGELFF
CDR3 length: 11; J gene: TRBJ2-3; V gene: TRBV2; CDR3 protein: CASSDQGTQYF
CDR3 length: 14; J gene: TRBJ1-2; V gene: TRBV6-5; CDR3 protein: CASRRGAGNYGYTF
CDR3 length: 12; J gene: TRBJ1-4; V gene: TRBV4-2; CDR3 protein: CASSQAGRELFF
CDR3 length: 14; J gene: TRBJ1-2; V gene: TRBV19; CDR3 protein: CASSIDGGRGSHTF
CDR3 length: 14; J gene: TRBJ2-7; V gene: TRBV5-6; CDR3 protein: CASSLAGTDYEQYF
CDR3 length: 14; J gene: TRBJ2-1; V gene: TRBV2; CDR3 protein: CASTEAGGYNEQFF
CDR3 length: 13; J gene: TRBJ1-2; V gene: TRBV7-9; CDR3 protein: CASSLVRGQGYTF
CDR3 length: 14; J gene: TRBJ1-2; V gene: TRBV5-4; CDR3 protein: CASSWGDRDYGYTF